The sequence of this TCR beta chain was determined in a study of metastatic and nonmetastatic thyroid tumors. At the level of the study: It was across blood and tumor or nodule tissue from malignant and benign thyroid patients that repertoires were compared. General study findings and limits: TCR beta diversity was reportedly significantly higher in malignant thyroid tumors than benign nodules, in blood and tumor.

Using MiXCR, TCRdb re-called clones from the PCR reads. The table has about 20,000 clones, 10% to 15% seen once. At least ten counts were recorded for this clone. The target antigen is unknown. Trimming removed 3 bases from V and 1 base from J; junction bases left unmatched: 4. This CDR3 contains 15 residues. CDR1 and CDR2 (germline): SGHTA, FQGTGA. None of the patients had undergone any treatment ahead of thyroid surgery. This TCR was sampled from a male donor with papillary thyroid cancer or a benign thyroid nodule (not recorded which). Some clones in this sample may be carry-over from other donors' samples. V usage is TRBV7-3 and J usage is TRBJ2-3; 7 positions match TRBD2. Material for sequencing was blood. CDR3 bases: TGTGCCAGCAGCTTGACTAGCACTCGCACAGATACGCAGTATTTT. Protein sequence: CASSLTSTRTDTQYF.